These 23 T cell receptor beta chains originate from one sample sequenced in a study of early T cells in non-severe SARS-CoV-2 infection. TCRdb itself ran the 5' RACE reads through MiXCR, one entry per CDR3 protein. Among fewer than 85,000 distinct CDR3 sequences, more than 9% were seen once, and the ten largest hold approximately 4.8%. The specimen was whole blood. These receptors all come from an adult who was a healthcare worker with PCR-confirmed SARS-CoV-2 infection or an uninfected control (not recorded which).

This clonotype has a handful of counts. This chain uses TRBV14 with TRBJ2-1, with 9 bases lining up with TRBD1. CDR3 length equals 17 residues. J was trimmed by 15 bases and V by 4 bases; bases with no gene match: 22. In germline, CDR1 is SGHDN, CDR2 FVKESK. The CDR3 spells CASSPNLGDRADSGRFF. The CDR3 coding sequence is TGTGCCAGCAGCCCAAATTTGGGGGACAGGGCGGACTCCGGTAGGTTCTTC.

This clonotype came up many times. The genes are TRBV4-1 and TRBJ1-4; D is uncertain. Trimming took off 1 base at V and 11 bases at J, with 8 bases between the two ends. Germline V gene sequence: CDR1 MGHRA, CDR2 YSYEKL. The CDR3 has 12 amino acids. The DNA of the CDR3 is TGCGCCAGCAGCCAAGGTTCCCCCAAACTGTTTTTT. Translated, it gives CASSQGSPKLFF.

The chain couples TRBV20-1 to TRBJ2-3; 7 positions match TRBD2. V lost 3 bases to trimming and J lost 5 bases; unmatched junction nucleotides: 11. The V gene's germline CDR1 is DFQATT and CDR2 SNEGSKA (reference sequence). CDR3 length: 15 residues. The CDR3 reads CSASRLAVSGDTQYF. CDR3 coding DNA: TGCAGTGCTAGTCGTCTAGCGGTATCTGGAGATACGCAGTATTTT.

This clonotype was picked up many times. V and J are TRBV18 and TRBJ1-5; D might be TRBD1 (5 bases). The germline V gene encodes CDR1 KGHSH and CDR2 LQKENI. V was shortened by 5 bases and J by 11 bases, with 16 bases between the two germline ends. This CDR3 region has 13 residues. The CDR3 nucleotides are TGTGCCAGCTCAGGGGAGGGCCAAGGGGCCCAGCATTTT. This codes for CASSGEGQGAQHF.

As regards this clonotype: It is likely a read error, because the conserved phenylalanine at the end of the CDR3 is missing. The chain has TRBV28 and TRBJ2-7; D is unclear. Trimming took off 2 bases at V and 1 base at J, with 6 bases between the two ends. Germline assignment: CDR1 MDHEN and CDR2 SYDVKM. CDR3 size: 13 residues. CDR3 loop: CASSLKGSYEQYY. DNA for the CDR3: TGTGCCAGCAGTTTAAAGGGTTCCTACGAGCAGTACTAC.

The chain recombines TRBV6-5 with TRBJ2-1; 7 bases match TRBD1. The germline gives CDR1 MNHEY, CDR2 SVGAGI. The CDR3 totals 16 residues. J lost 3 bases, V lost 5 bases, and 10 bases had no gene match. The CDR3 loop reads CASSSANRGYYNEQFF. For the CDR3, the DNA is TGTGCCAGCAGTAGCGCGAACAGGGGCTACTACAATGAGCAGTTCTTC.

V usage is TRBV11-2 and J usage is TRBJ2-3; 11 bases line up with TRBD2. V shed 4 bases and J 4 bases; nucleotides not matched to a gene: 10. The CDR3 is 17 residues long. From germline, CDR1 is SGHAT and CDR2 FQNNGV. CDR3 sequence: CASSWDPSGRIPDTQYF. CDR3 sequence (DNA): TGTGCCAGCAGCTGGGACCCTAGCGGGAGGATCCCAGATACGCAGTATTTT.

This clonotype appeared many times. CDR3 DNA: TGCGCCAGCAGCCACCCCGGGACAGGGGGCGCTGGGGCCAACGTCCTGACTTTC. This encodes CASSHPGTGGAGANVLTF. This sequence joins TRBV5-1 and TRBJ2-6, with TRBD1 matching 12 bases. CDR1 and CDR2 (germline): SGHRS, YFSETQ. The V segment lost 4 bases and the J segment 2 bases; nucleotides outside the gene matches: 7. The CDR3 is 18 residues long.

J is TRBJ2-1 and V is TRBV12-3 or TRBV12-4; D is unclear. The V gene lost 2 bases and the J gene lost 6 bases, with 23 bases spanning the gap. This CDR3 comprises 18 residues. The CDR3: CASSLRSLPGSQSNEQFF. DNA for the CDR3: TGTGCCAGCAGTTTAAGATCTTTACCCGGCAGCCAAAGCAATGAGCAGTTCTTC.

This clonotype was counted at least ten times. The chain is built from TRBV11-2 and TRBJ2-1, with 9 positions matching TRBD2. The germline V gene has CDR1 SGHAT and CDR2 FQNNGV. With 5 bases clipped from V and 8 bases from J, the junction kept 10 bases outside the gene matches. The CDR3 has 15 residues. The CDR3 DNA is TGTGCCAGCAGCCGGTTTCCGGGACTAGCTTATGAGCAGTTCTTC. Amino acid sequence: CASSRFPGLAYEQFF.

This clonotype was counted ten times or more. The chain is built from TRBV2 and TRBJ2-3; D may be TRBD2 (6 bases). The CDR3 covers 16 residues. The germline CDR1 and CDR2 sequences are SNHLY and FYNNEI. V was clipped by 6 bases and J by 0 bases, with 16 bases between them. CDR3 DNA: TGTGCCAGCAGACCGGGAACTAGCCTCAGCACAGATACGCAGTATTTT. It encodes CASRPGTSLSTDTQYF.

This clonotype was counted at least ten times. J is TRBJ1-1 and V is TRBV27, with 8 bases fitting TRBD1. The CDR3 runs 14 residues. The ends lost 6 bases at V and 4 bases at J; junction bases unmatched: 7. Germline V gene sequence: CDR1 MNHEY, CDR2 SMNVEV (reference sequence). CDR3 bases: TGTGCCAGCAGCCTTGGAACAGGGGGCACTGAAGCTTTCTTT. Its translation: CASSLGTGGTEAFF.

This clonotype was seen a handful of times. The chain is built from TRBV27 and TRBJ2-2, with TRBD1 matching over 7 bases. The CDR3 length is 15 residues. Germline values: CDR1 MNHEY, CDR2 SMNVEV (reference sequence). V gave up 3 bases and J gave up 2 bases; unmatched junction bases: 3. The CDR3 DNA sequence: TGTGCCAGCAGTTTCACAGGGGAAAACACCGGGGAGCTGTTTTTT. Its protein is CASSFTGENTGELFF.

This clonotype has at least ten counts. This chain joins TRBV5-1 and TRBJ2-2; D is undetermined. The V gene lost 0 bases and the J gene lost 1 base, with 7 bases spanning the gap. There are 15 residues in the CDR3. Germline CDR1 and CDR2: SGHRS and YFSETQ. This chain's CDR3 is CASSLVPGNTGELFF. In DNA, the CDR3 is TGCGCCAGCAGCTTGGTTCCGGGGAACACCGGGGAGCTGTTTTTT.

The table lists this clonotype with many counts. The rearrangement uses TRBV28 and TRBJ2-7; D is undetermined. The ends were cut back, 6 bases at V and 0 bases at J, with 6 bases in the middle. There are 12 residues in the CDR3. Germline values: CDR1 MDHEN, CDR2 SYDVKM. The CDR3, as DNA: TGTGCCAGCAGCCTTTACTCCTACGAGCAGTACTTC. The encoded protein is CASSLYSYEQYF.

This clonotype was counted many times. The CDR3 coding sequence is TGCGCCAGCAGCTTGGAAGTAGCTTTAGCCAAAAACATTCAGTACTTC. The encoded protein is CASSLEVALAKNIQYF. This sequence joins TRBV5-1 and TRBJ2-4; no reliable D call. CDR3 length: 16 amino acids. Trimming shortened V by 0 bases and J by 0 bases, and 10 bases separated the two germline ends. Germline values: CDR1 SGHRS, CDR2 YFSETQ. The variable domain in full, with the rest retrieved from reference TRBV5-1 and TRBJ2-4, is KAGVTQTPRYLIKTRGQQVTLSCSPISGHRSVSWYQQTPGQGLQFLFEYFSETQRNKGNFPGRFSGRQFSNSRSEMNVSTLELGDSALYLCASSLEVALAKNIQYFGAGTRLSVL.

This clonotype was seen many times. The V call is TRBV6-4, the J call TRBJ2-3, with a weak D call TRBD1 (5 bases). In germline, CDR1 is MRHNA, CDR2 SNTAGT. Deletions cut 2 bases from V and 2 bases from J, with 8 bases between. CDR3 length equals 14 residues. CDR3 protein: CASSDGASTDTQYF. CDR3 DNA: TGTGCCAGCAGTGACGGGGCGTCCACAGATACGCAGTATTTT.

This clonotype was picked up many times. The CDR3 DNA sequence: TGTGCCATCAGAGCCCCGATTGCGGCAGGGACTAGCGGGGACACCGGGGAGCTGTTTTTT. It specifies CAIRAPIAAGTSGDTGELFF. The chain is built from TRBV10-3 and TRBJ2-2; 13 bases are a match to TRBD2. Germline trimming cut 6 bases from V and 3 bases from J; bases unmatched to any gene: 16. The CDR3 is 20 residues long. In germline, CDR1 is ENHRY, CDR2 SYGVKD.

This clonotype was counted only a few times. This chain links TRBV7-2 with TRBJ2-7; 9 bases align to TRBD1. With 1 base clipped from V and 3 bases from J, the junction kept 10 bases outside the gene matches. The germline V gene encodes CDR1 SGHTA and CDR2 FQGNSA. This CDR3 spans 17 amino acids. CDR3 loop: CASSLVGGWTGVYEQYF. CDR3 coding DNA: TGTGCCAGCAGCTTAGTTGGTGGATGGACAGGGGTCTACGAGCAGTACTTC. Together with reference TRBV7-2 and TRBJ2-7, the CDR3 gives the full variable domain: GAGVSQSPSNKVTEKGKDVELRCDPISGHTALYWYRQSLGQGLEFLIYFQGNSAPDKSGLPSDRFSAERTGGSVSTLTIQRTQQEDSAVYLCASSLVGGWTGVYEQYFGPGTRLTVT.

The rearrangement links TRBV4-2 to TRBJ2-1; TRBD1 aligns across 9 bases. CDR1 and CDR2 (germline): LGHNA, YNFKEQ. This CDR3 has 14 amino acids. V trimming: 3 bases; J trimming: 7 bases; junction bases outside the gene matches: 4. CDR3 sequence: CASSHTGGTNEQFF. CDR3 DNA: TGTGCCAGCAGCCATACAGGGGGCACGAATGAGCAGTTCTTC.

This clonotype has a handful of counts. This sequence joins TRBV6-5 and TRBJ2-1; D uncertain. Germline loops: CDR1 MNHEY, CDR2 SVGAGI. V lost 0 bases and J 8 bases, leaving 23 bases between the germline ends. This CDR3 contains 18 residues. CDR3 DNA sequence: TGTGCCAGCAGTTACTCGGCTGTCGAGACCCGAAGAGTCCATGAGCAGTTCTTC. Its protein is CASSYSAVETRRVHEQFF.

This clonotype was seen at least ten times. The CDR3 coding sequence is TGTGCCAGCAGCCGACAAGTGGGCACTGAAGCTTTCTTT. It translates to CASSRQVGTEAFF. The rearrangement uses TRBV7-6 and TRBJ1-1, with D uncertain. Trimming pared 5 bases from V and 4 bases from J, leaving 11 bases between. The CDR3 length is 13 residues. CDR1 SGHVS and CDR2 FNYEAQ come from the germline V gene.

CDR3 nucleotides: TGCGCCAGCAGCTCCAGGAGGCCGGGACAGGGGGTCCAAAGCTCCTACAATGAGCAGTTCTTC. This sequence encodes CASSSRRPGQGVQSSYNEQFF. This chain joins TRBV5-1 and TRBJ2-1; TRBD1 aligns across 11 bases. The length of the CDR3 is 21 residues. From germline, CDR1 is SGHRS and CDR2 YFSETQ. The trim removed 3 bases at V and 0 bases at J, leaving 17 bases unmatched.